These T cell receptor beta chains were read from a single sample in a study of response to subunit inactivated influenza vaccine. From the RT-PCR reads, TCRdb called clonotypes with MiXCR, one entry per CDR3 protein. The sample consists of about 700,000 distinct CDR3 sequences, about 14% of them appearing once. The specimen comprised PBMCs from blood, sampled 14 days before vaccination. Every receptor here comes from a man in his fifties or sixties who received an inactivated influenza vaccine. Each CDR3 is given with its conserved first and last residue. D genes are given only for firm matches.

v_gene: TRBV5-1
d_gene: -
j_gene: TRBJ1-4
CDR3aa: CASSKSGTNEKLFF

v_gene: TRBV3-1
d_gene: -
j_gene: TRBJ1-6
CDR3aa: CASSQNGGNSPLHF

v_gene: TRBV12-3/TRBV12-4
d_gene: -
j_gene: TRBJ2-2
CDR3aa: CASSVGPMGTGELFF

v_gene: TRBV28
d_gene: TRBD2
j_gene: TRBJ2-1
CDR3aa: CAKSSGRFSEQFF

v_gene: TRBV28
d_gene: -
j_gene: TRBJ2-2
CDR3aa: CASREYRVNTGELFF

v_gene: TRBV2
d_gene: -
j_gene: TRBJ2-7
CDR3aa: CASRSSTGQYEQYF

v_gene: TRBV20-1
d_gene: -
j_gene: TRBJ2-7
CDR3aa: CSAREGIEQYF

v_gene: TRBV15
d_gene: -
j_gene: TRBJ2-1
CDR3aa: CATSRNRKNYNEQFF

v_gene: TRBV11-1
d_gene: TRBD1
j_gene: TRBJ2-3
CDR3aa: CASSQPPPGQGIIDTQYF

v_gene: TRBV18
d_gene: TRBD1
j_gene: TRBJ2-2
CDR3aa: CASSPSGQGANTGELFF

v_gene: TRBV7-9
d_gene: -
j_gene: TRBJ2-1
CDR3aa: CASSFGQTSYNEQFF

v_gene: TRBV4-1
d_gene: TRBD2
j_gene: TRBJ2-7
CDR3aa: CASSQTSGGLSNEQYF

v_gene: TRBV7-2
d_gene: TRBD1
j_gene: TRBJ2-1
CDR3aa: CASSLAYPGQTSYNEQFF

v_gene: TRBV28
d_gene: TRBD2
j_gene: TRBJ2-1
CDR3aa: CASSWTSGSSEQFF

v_gene: TRBV4-2
d_gene: TRBD2
j_gene: TRBJ2-2
CDR3aa: CASSAGLASTGELFF

v_gene: TRBV6-5
d_gene: TRBD1
j_gene: TRBJ2-7
CDR3aa: CASSYSTGNYEQYF

v_gene: TRBV12-3/TRBV12-4
d_gene: TRBD2
j_gene: TRBJ2-7
CDR3aa: CAGIRGGRYEQYF

v_gene: TRBV29-1
d_gene: -
j_gene: TRBJ2-7
CDR3aa: CSAWGTPNHEQYF

v_gene: TRBV6-6
d_gene: TRBD1
j_gene: TRBJ2-7
CDR3aa: CATRQGAYEQYF

v_gene: TRBV10-3
d_gene: -
j_gene: TRBJ2-1
CDR3aa: CAISDFKYNEQFF

v_gene: TRBV20-1
d_gene: -
j_gene: TRBJ1-4
CDR3aa: CCARVGTTTNEKLFF

v_gene: TRBV6-2/TRBV6-3
d_gene: -
j_gene: TRBJ2-6
CDR3aa: CASSAQLGRLNGANVLTF

v_gene: TRBV27
d_gene: TRBD2
j_gene: TRBJ2-7
CDR3aa: CASSRGTSGSEQYF

v_gene: TRBV5-6
d_gene: -
j_gene: TRBJ1-5
CDR3aa: CASSLVHSNQPQHF

v_gene: TRBV3-1
d_gene: -
j_gene: TRBJ2-5
CDR3aa: CASSQSETQETQYF

v_gene: TRBV20-1
d_gene: TRBD1
j_gene: TRBJ2-7
CDR3aa: CSARGVGTETEEQYF

v_gene: TRBV5-6
d_gene: -
j_gene: TRBJ2-1
CDR3aa: CASSPPGTTLYNEQFF

v_gene: TRBV7-9
d_gene: -
j_gene: TRBJ1-4
CDR3aa: CASSLAGDRLFF